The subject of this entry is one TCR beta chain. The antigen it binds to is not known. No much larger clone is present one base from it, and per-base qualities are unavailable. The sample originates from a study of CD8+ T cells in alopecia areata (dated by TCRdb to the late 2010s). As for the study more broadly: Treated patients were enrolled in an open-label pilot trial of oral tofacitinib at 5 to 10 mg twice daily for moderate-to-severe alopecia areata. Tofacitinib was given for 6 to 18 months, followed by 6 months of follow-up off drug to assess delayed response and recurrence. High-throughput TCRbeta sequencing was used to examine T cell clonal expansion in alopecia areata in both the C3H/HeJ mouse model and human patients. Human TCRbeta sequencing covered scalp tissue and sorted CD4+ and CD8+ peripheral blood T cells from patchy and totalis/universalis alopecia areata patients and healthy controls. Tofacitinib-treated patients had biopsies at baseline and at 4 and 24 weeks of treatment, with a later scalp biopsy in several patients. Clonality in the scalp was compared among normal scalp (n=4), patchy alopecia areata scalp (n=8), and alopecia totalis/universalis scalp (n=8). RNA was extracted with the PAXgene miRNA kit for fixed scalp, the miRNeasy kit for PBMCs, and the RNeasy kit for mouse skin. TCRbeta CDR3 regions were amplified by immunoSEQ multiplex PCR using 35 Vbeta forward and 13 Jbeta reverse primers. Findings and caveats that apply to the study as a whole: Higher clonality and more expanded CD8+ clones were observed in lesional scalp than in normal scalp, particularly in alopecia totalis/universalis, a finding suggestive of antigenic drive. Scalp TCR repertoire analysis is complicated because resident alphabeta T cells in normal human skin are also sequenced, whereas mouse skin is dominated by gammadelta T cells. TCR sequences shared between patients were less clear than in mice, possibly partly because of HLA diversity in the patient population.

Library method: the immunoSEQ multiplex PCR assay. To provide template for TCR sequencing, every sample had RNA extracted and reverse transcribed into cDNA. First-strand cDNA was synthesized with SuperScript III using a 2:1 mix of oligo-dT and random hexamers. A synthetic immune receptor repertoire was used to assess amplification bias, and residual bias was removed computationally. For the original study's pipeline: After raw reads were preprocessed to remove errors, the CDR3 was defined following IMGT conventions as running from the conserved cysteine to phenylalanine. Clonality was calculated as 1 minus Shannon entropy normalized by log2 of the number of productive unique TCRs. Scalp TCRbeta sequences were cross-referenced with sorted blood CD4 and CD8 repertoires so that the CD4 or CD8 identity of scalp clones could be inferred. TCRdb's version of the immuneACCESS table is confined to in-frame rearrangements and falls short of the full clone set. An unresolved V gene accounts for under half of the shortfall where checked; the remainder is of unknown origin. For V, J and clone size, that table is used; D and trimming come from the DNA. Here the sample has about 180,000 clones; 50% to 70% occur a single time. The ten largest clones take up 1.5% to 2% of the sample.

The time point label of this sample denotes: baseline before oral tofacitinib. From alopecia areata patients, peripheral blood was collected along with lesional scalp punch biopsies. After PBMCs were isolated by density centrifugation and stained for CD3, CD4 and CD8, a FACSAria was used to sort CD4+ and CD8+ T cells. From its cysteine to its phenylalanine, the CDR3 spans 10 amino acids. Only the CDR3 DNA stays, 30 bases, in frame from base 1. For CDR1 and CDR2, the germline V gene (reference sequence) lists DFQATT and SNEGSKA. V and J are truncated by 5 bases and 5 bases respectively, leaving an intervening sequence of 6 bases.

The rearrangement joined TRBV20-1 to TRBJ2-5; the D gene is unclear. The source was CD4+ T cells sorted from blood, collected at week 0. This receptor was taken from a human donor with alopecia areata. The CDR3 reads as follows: CSADRETQYF. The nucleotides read TGCAGTGCTGACCGGGAGACCCAGTACTTC.